This TCR beta chain was identified during a study of blood T cells in healthy people across ages. Study outcomes and limitations: The lack of PBMC sorting stopped any conclusive naive versus antigen-experienced comparison. Getting older went along with TCR beta diversity per million T cells dropping roughly linearly. More naive CD4+ cells and higher diversity marked long-lived donors relative to aged donors.

About this clonotype itself: Antigen: not known.

Then a second PCR, running roughly 7 to 11 cycles, was carried out with a sample-barcoded 5' primer and a J-beta primer mix. Unique molecular identifiers of 12 random nucleotides labeled each cDNA. Via MiXCR, TCRdb re-called the 5' RACE reads, giving one row per CDR3 protein. The sample has roughly 1.7 million distinct CDR3 sequences, about 32% seen once. Germline CDR1 reads DFQATT; CDR2 reads SNEGSKA (reference sequence). J gave up 5 bases and V 3 bases, and 4 bases lay outside the gene matches. This CDR3 has 13 residues. The TCR sequence derives from a woman between 25 and 40 years old in good health. Source material: blood. The rearrangement links TRBV20-1 to TRBJ1-2; 9 nucleotides line up with TRBD1. The CDR3 DNA reads TGCAGTGCTAGCGCCGGGACAGGGTATGGCTACACCTTC. Amino acid sequence: CSASAGTGYGYTF.